The rows below give T cell receptor beta chains drawn from one sample of a study of blood T cell repertoires in COVID-19. The assay was immunoSEQ multiplex PCR, and TCRdb's table has in-frame clones only and misses some. There are approximately 390,000 clones in the sample; 88% occur only once, and about 2.1% lies in the top ten. The specimen sequenced was PBMCs or T cells enriched from blood (not recorded which). The receptors were gathered from a woman in her thirties or forties with acute COVID-19. Each CDR3 is given with its conserved first and last residue. The order of the fields is D gene, J gene, V gene, clone size, CDR3 DNA, CDR3 protein. A D gene is named only where the DNA matches it firmly. Expanded clones get a size class; other rows say once, few or many, or leave the size out.

. TRBJ1-1 TRBV3-1/TRBV3-2 . TGTGCCAGCAGCCAGGGAGAGACTGAAGCTTTCTTT CASSQGETEAFF
. TRBJ2-3 TRBV5-1 . TGCGCCAGCAGCCAAGGACAGACAAGAACCACAGATACGCAGTATTTT CASSQGQTRTTDTQYF
. TRBJ2-7 TRBV5-8 . TGTGCCAGCAGCCTGGGAATACAAGTTTTCTACGAGCAGTACTTC CASSLGIQVFYEQYF
. TRBJ2-7 TRBV20-1 . TGCAGTGCTAGGGCAGACGAGCAGTACTTC CSARADEQYF
TRBD1 TRBJ1-6 TRBV9 . TGTGCCAGCAGCGTAGAACAGGGGAGCTCCTATAATTCACCCCTCCACTTT CASSVEQGSSYNSPLHF
TRBD1 TRBJ2-7 TRBV30 . TGTGCCTGGAATTTGGGACAGGGGACCGAGCAGTACTTC CAWNLGQGTEQYF
. TRBJ2-2 TRBV7-9 . TGTGCCAGCAGCTTAGAACCGGTGACCGGGGAGCTGTTTTTT CASSLEPVTGELFF
. TRBJ1-3 TRBV6-5 once TGTGCCAGCGCCCCAATTCAGGGTTCTGGAAACACCATATATTTT CASAPIQGSGNTIYF
. TRBJ2-7 TRBV6-5 once TGTGCCAGCAGCCTTATCGGTGCCTCCTACGAGCAGTACTTC CASSLIGASYEQYF
TRBD1 TRBJ2-2 TRBV2 few TGTGCCAGCAGTGAAAGGGAAGGGGGCGGCACCGGGGAGCTGTTTTTT CASSEREGGGTGELFF
. TRBJ1-2 TRBV19 . TGTGCCAGTAGTATACAGGGGAGCGGCTACACCTTC CASSIQGSGYTF
. TRBJ2-2 TRBV7-9 once TGTGCCATCGGCCGGGGCACCGGGGAGCTGTTTTTT CAIGRGTGELFF
TRBD2 TRBJ2-7 TRBV3-1/TRBV3-2 . TGTGCCAGCAGCTCCCCCGGGGGGGCCTCCTACGAGCAGTACTTC CASSSPGGASYEQYF
TRBD1 TRBJ1-2 TRBV25-1 . TGTGCCAGCAGTGACGACAGGGTCCTTGGCTACACCTTC CASSDDRVLGYTF
. TRBJ1-1 TRBV30 . TGTGCCTGGAGTACGGGAGTCGGGAACACTGAAGCTTTCTTT CAWSTGVGNTEAFF
. TRBJ2-7 TRBV4-1 . TGCGCCAGCAGCCAAGTACTCCAGCGTCGCGAGCAGTACTTC CASSQVLQRREQYF
TRBD2 TRBJ2-1 TRBV24-1 . TGTGCCACCAGTGAGGATAGCGGGGGGGCGGTAAGGAAGCAGTTCTTC CATSEDSGGAVRKQFF
TRBD1 TRBJ1-1 TRBV7-9 once TGTGCCAGCAGCAACTGGGACAGGGGCTTCGAAGCTTTCTTT CASSNWDRGFEAFF
TRBD2 TRBJ2-7 TRBV2 once TGTGCCAGCCGAATACTAGCGTCGTCGTGGGAGCAGTACTTC CASRILASSWEQYF
. TRBJ1-5 TRBV30 . TGTGCCTGGAGTTCTCGCCAGGCCAATCAGCCCCAGCATTTT CAWSSRQANQPQHF
. TRBJ2-5 TRBV19 once TGTGCCAGTAGTATGGCCGGGGTCCCAGAGACCCAGTACTTC CASSMAGVPETQYF
. TRBJ1-4 TRBV27 . TGTGCCAGCAGTTTAGGAGTCAGCAATAATGAAAAACTGTTTTTT CASSLGVSNNEKLFF
TRBD1 TRBJ1-4 TRBV27 . TGTGCCAGCAGCTACGGGACAGCTGAAAAACTGTTTTTT CASSYGTAEKLFF
. TRBJ1-5 TRBV5-1 . TGCGCCAGCAGCCTGGAGGCAGGGGGCAATCAGCCCCAGCATTTT CASSLEAGGNQPQHF
. TRBJ1-2 TRBV7-9 few TGTGCCAGCAGCCCACCACTCGTCGGAAACTATAATGGCTACACCTTC CASSPPLVGNYNGYTF
. TRBJ2-1 TRBV2 . TGTGCCAGCAGGAAGGACTCTAACAATGAGCAGTTCTTC CASRKDSNNEQFF
. TRBJ1-4 TRBV27 once TGTGCCAGCAGTCCTTCCGGCGGACTTCAGGGGCCTAATGAAAAACTGTTTTTT CASSPSGGLQGPNEKLFF
TRBD1 TRBJ2-3 TRBV7-9 . TGTGCCAGCAGCTCGGGACAGGAGACAGATACGCAGTATTTT CASSSGQETDTQYF
. TRBJ2-5 TRBV20-1 . TGCAGTGCCCTGGTGGGCGCGACCCAGTACTTC CSALVGATQYF
. TRBJ1-5 TRBV5-6 . TGTGCCAGCAGCCGCTGGGGGGGCCAAAGTCAGCCCCAGCATTTT CASSRWGGQSQPQHF
TRBD1 TRBJ1-2 TRBV5-6 . TGTGCCAGCAGCTGGGGACAGGGGGAATCTCATGGCTACACCTTC CASSWGQGESHGYTF
TRBD1 TRBJ2-5 TRBV2 few TGTGCCAGCAGTTCTGACAGGGGGCGGGAGACCCAGTACTTC CASSSDRGRETQYF
TRBD1 TRBJ2-7 TRBV7-6 . TGTGCCAGCAGCCTCTCGACAGGGGCCCTCTACGAGCAGTACTTC CASSLSTGALYEQYF
. TRBJ1-5 TRBV6-5 . TGTGCCAGCAGTTACTCAGGGGCCAGGAATCAGCCCCAGCATTTT CASSYSGARNQPQHF
. TRBJ1-2 TRBV6-7 . TGTGCCAGCAGTTACTTACAGGGCAACGGCTACACCTTC CASSYLQGNGYTF
. TRBJ1-4 TRBV19 once TGTGCCAGTAGTATAGATGGTGAGAATGAAAAACTGTTTTTT CASSIDGENEKLFF
TRBD1 TRBJ1-2 TRBV9 . TGTGCTAGCAGCCGTGGACAGGGTGGAGGTTATGGCTACACCTTC CASSRGQGGGYGYTF
. TRBJ2-7 TRBV12-2 . TGTGCAAGTCGCTTACCTCTTATACTAGCGGGGGGGGTCTACGAGCAGTACTTC CASRLPLILAGGVYEQYF
. TRBJ1-1 TRBV29-1 . TGCAGCGTTGAAGATCATGGAGGCAACCGTGAAGCTTTCTTT CSVEDHGGNREAFF
. TRBJ1-4 TRBV15 . TGTGCCACCAGCAGAGATATTTACAGGGCTGAAAAACTGTTTTTT CATSRDIYRAEKLFF
. TRBJ1-1 TRBV19 . TGTGCCAGTAGTATAGGTGACAGTCTAAAAGCTTTCTTT CASSIGDSLKAFF
. TRBJ2-1 TRBV2 . TGTGCCAGCAGCAAATCCCTACCCTGGTCCGGGGGGCCGCATGAGCAGTTCTTC CASSKSLPWSGGPHEQFF
TRBD1 TRBJ2-2 TRBV12-3/TRBV12-4 . TGTGCCAGCAGCCGACAGGGCGCCGGGGAGCTGTTTTTT CASSRQGAGELFF
TRBD1 TRBJ1-2 TRBV11-2 once TGTGCCAGCAGCCAGTCTTGGGACAGGGGTATTAACTATGGCTACACCTTC CASSQSWDRGINYGYTF
. TRBJ2-1 TRBV11-2 once TGTGCCAGCAGCTTCGGGGGTATTTCCTACAATGAGCAGTTCTTC CASSFGGISYNEQFF
TRBD1 TRBJ1-1 TRBV5-1 . TGCGCCAGCTCCGCGAAACGTCAGGGGGTAAACACTGAAGCTTTCTTT CASSAKRQGVNTEAFF
TRBD2 TRBJ2-1 TRBV24-1 . TGTGCCACCGGAGGACTAGCGGGGGGTCCCAACAATGAGCAGTTCTTC CATGGLAGGPNNEQFF
TRBD1 TRBJ2-1 TRBV7-6 . TGTGCCAGCAGCTTCAACCGGGACAGGGGGCGGAATGAGCAGTTCTTC CASSFNRDRGRNEQFF
. TRBJ2-6 TRBV7-2 . TGTGCCAGCAGCTTATCCCCTCTCCTTGGGGCCAACGTCCTGACTTTC CASSLSPLLGANVLTF
TRBD2 TRBJ2-1 TRBV2 . TGTGCCAGCAGTGTGGATAGCGGGGGGCAGGGTGAGCAGTTCTTC CASSVDSGGQGEQFF
TRBD1 TRBJ1-4 TRBV19 . TGTGCCAGTAGTCCACGGACAGGACATAATGAAAAACTGTTTTTT CASSPRTGHNEKLFF
TRBD1 TRBJ1-2 TRBV2 . TGTGCCAGCAGTCCGGACAGGGGACTCTATGGCTACACCTTC CASSPDRGLYGYTF
TRBD1 TRBJ2-3 TRBV2 . TGTGCCAGCAGTCTAGACAGGGGTACAGATACGCAGTATTTT CASSLDRGTDTQYF
. TRBJ1-4 TRBV19 . TGTGCCAGTAGTATGGATGGGACCCGGGGGGCAACTAATGAAAAACTGTTTTTT CASSMDGTRGATNEKLFF
. TRBJ2-5 TRBV6-5 . TGTGCCAGCAAGAGGTCGGGAAACTCGGGGGAGACCCAGTACTTC CASKRSGNSGETQYF
. TRBJ2-3 TRBV4-1 . TGCGCCAGCAGCCAAGTCATCGACCTTCAGGGAGGAGTAGATACGCAGTATTTT CASSQVIDLQGGVDTQYF
TRBD1 TRBJ1-5 TRBV30 . TGTGCCTGGAGTTCCGGACAGGGAGGTCAGCCCCAGCATTTT CAWSSGQGGQPQHF
. TRBJ2-2 TRBV10-3 . TGTGCCATCAGTGAGGCCAGGGGAAACGCGAACACCGGGGAGCTGTTTTTT CAISEARGNANTGELFF
. TRBJ2-7 TRBV21-1 many TGTGCCAGCAGCAAAGCCCCGGTTTACGAGCAGTACTTC CASSKAPVYEQYF